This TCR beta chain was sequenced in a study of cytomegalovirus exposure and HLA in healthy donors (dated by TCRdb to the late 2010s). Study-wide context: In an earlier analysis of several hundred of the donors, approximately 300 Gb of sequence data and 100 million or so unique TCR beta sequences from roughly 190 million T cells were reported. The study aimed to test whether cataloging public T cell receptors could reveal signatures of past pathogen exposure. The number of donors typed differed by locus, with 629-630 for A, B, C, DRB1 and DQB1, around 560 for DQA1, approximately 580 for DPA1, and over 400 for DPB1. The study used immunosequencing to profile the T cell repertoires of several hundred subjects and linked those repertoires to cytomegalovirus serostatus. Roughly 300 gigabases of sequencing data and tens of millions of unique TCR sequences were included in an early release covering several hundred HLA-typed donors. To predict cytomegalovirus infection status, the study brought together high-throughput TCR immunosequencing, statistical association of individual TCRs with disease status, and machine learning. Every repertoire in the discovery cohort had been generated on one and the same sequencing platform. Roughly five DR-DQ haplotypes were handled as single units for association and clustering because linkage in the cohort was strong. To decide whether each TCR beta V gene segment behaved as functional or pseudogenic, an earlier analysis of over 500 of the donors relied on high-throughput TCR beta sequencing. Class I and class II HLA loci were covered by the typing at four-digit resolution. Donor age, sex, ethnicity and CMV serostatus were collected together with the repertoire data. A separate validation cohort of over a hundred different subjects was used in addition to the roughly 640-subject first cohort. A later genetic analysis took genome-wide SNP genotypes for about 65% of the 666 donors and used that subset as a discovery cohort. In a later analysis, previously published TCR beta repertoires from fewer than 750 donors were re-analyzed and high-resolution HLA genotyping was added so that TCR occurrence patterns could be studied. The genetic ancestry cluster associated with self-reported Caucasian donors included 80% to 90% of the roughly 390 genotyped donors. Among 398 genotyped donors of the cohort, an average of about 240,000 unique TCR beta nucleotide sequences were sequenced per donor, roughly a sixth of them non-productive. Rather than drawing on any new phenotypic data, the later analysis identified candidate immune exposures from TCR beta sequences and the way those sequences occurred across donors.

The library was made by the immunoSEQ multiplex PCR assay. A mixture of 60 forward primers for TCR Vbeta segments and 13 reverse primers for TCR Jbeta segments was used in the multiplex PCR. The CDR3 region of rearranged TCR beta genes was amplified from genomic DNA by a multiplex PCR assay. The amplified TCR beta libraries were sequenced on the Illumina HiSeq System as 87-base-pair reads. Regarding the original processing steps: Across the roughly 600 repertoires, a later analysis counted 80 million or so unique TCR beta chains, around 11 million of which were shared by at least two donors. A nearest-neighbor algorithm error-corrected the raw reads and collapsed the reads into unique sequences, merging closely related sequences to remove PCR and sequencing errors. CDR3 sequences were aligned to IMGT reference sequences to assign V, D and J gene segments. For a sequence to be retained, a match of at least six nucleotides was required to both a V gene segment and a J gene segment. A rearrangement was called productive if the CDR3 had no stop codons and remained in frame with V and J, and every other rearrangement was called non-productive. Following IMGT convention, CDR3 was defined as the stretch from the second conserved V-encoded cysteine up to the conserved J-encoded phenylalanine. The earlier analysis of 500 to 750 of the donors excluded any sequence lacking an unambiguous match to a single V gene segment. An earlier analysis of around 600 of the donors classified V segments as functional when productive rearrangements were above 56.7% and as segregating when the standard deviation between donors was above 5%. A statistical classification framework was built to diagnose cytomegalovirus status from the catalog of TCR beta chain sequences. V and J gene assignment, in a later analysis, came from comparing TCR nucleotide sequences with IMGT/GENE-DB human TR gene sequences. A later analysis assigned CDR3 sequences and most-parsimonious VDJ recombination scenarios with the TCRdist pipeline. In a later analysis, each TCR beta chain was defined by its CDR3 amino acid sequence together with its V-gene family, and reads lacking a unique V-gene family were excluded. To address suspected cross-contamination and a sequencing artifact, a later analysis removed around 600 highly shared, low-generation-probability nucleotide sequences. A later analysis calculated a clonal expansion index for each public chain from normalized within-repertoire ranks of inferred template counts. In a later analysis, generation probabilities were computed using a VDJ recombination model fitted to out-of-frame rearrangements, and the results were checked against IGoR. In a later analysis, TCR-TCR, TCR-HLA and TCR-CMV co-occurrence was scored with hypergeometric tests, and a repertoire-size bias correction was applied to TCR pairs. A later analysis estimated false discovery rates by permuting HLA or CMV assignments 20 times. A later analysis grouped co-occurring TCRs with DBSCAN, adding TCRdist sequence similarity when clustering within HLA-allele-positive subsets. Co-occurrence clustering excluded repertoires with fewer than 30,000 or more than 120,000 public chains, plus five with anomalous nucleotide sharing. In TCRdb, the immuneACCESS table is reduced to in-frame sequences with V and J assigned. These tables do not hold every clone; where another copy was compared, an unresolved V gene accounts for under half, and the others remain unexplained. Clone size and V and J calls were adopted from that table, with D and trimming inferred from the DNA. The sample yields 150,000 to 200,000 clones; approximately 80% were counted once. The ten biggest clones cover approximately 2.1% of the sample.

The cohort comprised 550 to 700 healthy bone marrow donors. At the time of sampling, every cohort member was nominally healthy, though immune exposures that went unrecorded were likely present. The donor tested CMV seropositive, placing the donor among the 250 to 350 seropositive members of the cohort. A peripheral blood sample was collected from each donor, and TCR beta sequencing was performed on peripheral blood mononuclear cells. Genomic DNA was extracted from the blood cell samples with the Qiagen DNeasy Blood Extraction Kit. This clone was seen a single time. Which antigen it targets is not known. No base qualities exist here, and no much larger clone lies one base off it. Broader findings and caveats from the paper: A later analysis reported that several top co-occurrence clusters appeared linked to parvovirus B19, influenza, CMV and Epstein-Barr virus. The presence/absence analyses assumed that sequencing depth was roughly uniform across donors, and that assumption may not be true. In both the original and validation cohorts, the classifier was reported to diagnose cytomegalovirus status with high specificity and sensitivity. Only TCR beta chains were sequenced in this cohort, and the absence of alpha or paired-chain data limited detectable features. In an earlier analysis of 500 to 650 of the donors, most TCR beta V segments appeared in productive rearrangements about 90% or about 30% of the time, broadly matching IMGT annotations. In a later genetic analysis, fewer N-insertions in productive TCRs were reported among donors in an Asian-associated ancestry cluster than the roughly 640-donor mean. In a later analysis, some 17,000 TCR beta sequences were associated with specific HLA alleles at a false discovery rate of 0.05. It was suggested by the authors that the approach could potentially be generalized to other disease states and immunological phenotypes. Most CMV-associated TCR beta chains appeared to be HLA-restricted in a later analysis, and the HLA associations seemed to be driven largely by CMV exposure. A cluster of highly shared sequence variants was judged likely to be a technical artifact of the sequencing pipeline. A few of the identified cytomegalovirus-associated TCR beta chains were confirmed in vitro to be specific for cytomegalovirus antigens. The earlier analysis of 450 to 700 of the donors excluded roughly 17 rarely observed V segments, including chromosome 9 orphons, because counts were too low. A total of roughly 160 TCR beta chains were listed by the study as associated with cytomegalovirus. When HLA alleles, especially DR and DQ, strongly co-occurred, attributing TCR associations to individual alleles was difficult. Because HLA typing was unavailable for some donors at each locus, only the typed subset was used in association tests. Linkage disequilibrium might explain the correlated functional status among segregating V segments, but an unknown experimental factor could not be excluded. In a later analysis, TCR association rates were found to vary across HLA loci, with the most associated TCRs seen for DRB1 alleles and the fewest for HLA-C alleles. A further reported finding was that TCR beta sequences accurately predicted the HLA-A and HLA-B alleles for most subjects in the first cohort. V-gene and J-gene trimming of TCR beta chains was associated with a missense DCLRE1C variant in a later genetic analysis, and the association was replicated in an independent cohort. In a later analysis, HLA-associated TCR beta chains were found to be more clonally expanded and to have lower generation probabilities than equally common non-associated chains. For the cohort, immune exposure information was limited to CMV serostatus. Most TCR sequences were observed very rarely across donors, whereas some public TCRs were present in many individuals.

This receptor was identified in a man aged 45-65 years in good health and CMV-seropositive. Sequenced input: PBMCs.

The DNA reads TGTGCCAGCAGCCAGACCGGGACAGGGTTTGTGGGCTACACCTTC. Translated, this gives CASSQTGTGFVGYTF. The chain uses TRBV7-2 and TRBJ1-2, with 9 bases in between that match TRBD1. The germline V gene encodes CDR1 SGHTA and CDR2 FQGNSA. Including the terminal cysteine and phenylalanine, the CDR3 comprises 15 residues. Here the CDR3 DNA is all that survives: 45 bases in frame from base 1. Germline trimming amounts to 5 bases on V and 8 bases on J, with 12 as the count of junction bases outside the gene matches. The CDR3 plus the reference TRBV7-2 and TRBJ1-2 genes for the other parts give the full variable domain: GAGVSQSPSNKVTEKGKDVELRCDPISGHTALYWYRQSLGQGLEFLIYFQGNSAPDKSGLPSDRFSAERTGGSVSTLTIQRTQQEDSAVYLCASSQTGTGFVGYTFGSGTRLTVV.